This TCR beta chain emerged from a study of human T cells and chemical hapten exposure. Stated time point: patch test 3, about 24 weeks after DPC sensitization. The treatment is: therapeutic diphenylcyclopropenone sensitization with weekly scalp DPC. This clonotype was picked up a small number of times. Via MiXCR, TCRdb re-called the RACE reads, giving one row per CDR3 protein. The sample carries under 200,000 distinct CDR3 sequences, about a quarter recorded once. Trimming stripped 6 bases from V and 7 bases from J, with 9 bases between. The CDR3 sequence is 11 residues long. The TCR comes from a woman between 18 and 29 years old with alopecia areata. Some clones in this sample may be carry-over from other donors' samples. The rearrangement joins TRBV12-3 or TRBV12-4 to TRBJ1-1; D call uncertain. This material consisted of whole blood, taken in connection with sensitization to the hapten diphenylcyclopropenone (DPC). The CDR3 region is CASSLSNEAFF. CDR3 DNA sequence: TGTGCCAGCAGCCTCTCCAATGAAGCTTTCTTT.